This T cell receptor beta chain was documented in a study of Tregs in tolerant kidney transplant recipients (dated by TCRdb to between 2017 and 2020). For context, the study as a whole: The study used TCRbeta sequencing to identify donor-specific regulatory T cells before combined kidney and bone marrow transplantation, then tracked those cells after transplant. TCRbeta repertoire sequencing was used in 3 healthy controls to compare several methods for expanding Tregs specific for an allogeneic donor. What the authors observed across the whole study: Expanding Tregs with activated donor B cells appeared to identify the most biologically relevant and donor-specific TCRbeta repertoire. The study was limited by small patient numbers, and the findings need validation in larger populations and under other immunosuppression protocols. Although technical replication error seemed to be minimal, the question of biological reproducibility was not addressed directly.

Concerning this clone itself: It has no known antigen specificity. Base quality data are lacking; no much larger clone is found one base away.

The germline ends are 10 bases apart after V is trimmed by 0 bases and J by 5 bases. Reading from cysteine to phenylalanine, the CDR3 counts 14 amino acids. Only CDR3 DNA remains: 42 bases, in frame from the first base. From the germline V gene, CDR1 is SGHRS and CDR2 is YFSETQ. Unstimulated Tregs (CD4+CD25+CD127-), CD4+ non-Tregs (CD4+CD25-), CD4 and CD8 cells were FACS-sorted from thawed PBMCs. Healthy control blood was obtained either as purchased buffy coats or from healthy volunteers. Healthy control blood was processed by Ficoll density gradient to PBMCs and cryopreserved; patient PBMCs were collected before and after transplant. Genomic DNA was extracted from sorted cells with the QIAGEN DNeasy Blood and Tissue Kit for TCRbeta CDR3 sequencing. High-throughput TCRbeta CDR3 sequencing, which included PCR amplification with bias correction and internal controls, was done commercially through immunoSEQ. The published analysis was carried out like this. A unique productive TCRbeta sequence was defined by the CDR3 nucleotide sequence when primers matched, and otherwise by the CDR3 amino acid sequence together with the Vbeta and Jbeta genes. Sorting error was corrected by removing sequences shared between sorted populations at a frequency ratio of 2:1 or less, and the remaining shared sequences were assigned to the higher population. A sequence was defined as donor-reactive if the sequence was expanded at least 5-fold in CFSE-low cells compared with unstimulated cells and had a frequency of at least 0.01% in CFSE-low cells. Jensen-Shannon divergence calculated on the top 100 TCRbeta sequences ranked by frequency was used to measure repertoire divergence. For samples with multiple sequencing runs, sorting error was corrected separately for each run before the runs were pooled. Sourced from immuneACCESS, this table was stored by TCRdb with only in-frame sequences that have V and J called. A share of the clones is absent; for the studies checked, an unresolved V gene accounts for under half, and the remainder has no known explanation. The D gene and trimming were derived from the DNA, and the V and J assignments and clone size from that table. The sample profile shows about 240,000 clones; about 80% of them were found once. The top ten constitute over 0.5% of the sample.

The receptor's source is a human donor in good health. The chain employs TRBV5-1 and TRBJ2-3; no D gene call is confident. Sequenced sample: CD4+ T cells from blood. The DNA sequence is as follows: TGCGCCAGCAGCTTGGAAACAGAAGGAGATACGCAGTATTTT. This translates into CASSLETEGDTQYF. This CDR3, with the reference TRBV5-1 and TRBJ2-3 proteins standing in past its ends, gives the full variable domain KAGVTQTPRYLIKTRGQQVTLSCSPISGHRSVSWYQQTPGQGLQFLFEYFSETQRNKGNFPGRFSGRQFSNSRSEMNVSTLELGDSALYLCASSLETEGDTQYFGPGTRLTVL.